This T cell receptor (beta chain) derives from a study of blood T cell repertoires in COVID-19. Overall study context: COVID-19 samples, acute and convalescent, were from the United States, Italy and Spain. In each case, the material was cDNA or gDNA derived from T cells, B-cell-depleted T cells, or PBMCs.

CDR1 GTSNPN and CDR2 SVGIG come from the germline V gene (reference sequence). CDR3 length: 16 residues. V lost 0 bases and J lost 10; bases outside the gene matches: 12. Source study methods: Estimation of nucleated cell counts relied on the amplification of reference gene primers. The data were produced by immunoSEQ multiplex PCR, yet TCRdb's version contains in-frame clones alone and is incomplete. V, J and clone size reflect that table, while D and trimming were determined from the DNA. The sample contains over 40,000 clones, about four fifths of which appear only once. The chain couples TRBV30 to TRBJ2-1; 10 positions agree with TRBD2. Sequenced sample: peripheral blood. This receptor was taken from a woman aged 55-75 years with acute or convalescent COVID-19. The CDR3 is CAWSVLAGAAFREQFF. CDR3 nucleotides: TGTGCCTGGAGTGTTCTAGCGGGGGCCGCCTTTCGAGAGCAGTTCTTC. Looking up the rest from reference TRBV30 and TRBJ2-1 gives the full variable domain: SQTIHQWPATLVQPVGSPLSLECTVEGTSNPNLYWYRQAAGRGLQLLFYSVGIGQISSEVPQNLSASRPQDRQFILSSKKLLLSDSGFYLCAWSVLAGAAFREQFFGPGTRLTVL.